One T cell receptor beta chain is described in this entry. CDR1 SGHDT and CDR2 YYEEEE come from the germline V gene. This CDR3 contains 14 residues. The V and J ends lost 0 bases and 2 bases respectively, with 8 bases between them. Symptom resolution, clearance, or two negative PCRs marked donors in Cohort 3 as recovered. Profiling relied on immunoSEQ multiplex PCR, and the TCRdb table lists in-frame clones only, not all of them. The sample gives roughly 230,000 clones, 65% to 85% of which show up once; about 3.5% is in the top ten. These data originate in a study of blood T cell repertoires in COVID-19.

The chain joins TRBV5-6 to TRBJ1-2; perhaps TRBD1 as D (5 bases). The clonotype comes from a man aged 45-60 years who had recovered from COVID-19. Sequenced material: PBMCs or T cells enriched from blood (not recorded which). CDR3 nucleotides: TGTGCCAGCAGCTTGGGACAGAAAAACTATGGCTACACCTTC. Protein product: CASSLGQKNYGYTF.